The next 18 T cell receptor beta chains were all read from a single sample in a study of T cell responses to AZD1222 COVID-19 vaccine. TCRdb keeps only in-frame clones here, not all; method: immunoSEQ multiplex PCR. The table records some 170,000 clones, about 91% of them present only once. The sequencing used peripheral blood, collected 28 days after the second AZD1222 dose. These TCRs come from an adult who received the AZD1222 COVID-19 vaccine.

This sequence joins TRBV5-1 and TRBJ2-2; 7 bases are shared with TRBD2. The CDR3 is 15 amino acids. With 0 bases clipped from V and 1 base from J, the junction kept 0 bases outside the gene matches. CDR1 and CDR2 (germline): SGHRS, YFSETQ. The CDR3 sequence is CASSLGTRNTGELFF. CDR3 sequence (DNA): TGCGCCAGCAGCTTGGGGACTAGGAACACCGGGGAGCTGTTTTTT.

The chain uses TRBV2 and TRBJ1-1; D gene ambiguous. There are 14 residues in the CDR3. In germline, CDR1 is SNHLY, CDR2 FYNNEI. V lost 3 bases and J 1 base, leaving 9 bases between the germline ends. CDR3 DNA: TGTGCCAGCAGTGACCAACGGACGAACACTGAAGCTTTCTTT. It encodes CASSDQRTNTEAFF.

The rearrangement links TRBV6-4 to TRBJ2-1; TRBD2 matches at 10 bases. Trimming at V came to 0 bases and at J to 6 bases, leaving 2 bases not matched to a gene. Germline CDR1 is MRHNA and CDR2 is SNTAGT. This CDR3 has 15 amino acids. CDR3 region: CASSDSAGGPNEQFF. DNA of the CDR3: TGTGCCAGCAGTGACTCAGCGGGGGGGCCCAATGAGCAGTTCTTC.

The CDR3 region has the DNA TGCGCCAGCAGCCACCAAAGCGGGTACGAGCAGTACTTC. Encoded protein: CASSHQSGYEQYF. The V call is TRBV4-1, the J call TRBJ2-7; weak D call: TRBD2 (6 bases). V was clipped by 3 bases and J by 4 bases, with 10 bases between them. The germline V gene encodes CDR1 MGHRA and CDR2 YSYEKL. CDR3 size: 13 residues.

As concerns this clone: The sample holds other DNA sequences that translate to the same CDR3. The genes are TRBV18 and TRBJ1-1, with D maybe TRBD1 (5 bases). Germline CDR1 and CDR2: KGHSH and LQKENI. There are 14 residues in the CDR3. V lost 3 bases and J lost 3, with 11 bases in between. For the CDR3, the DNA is TGTGCCAGCTCACCTCGCGGGGGGGACACTGAAGCTTTCTTT. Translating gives CASSPRGGDTEAFF.

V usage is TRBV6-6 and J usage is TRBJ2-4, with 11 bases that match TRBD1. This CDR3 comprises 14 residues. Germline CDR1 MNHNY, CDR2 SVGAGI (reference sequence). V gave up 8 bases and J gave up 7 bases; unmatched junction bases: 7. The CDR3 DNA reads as TGTGCCAGCCGGGACAGGGGGGTAATGAACATTCAGTACTTC. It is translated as CASRDRGVMNIQYF.

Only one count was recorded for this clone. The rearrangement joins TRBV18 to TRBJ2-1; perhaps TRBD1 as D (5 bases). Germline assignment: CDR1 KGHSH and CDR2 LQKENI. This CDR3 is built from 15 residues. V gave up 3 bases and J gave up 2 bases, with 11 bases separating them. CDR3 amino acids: CASSPGHPAYNEQFF. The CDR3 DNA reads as TGTGCCAGCTCACCCGGACATCCCGCCTACAATGAGCAGTTCTTC.

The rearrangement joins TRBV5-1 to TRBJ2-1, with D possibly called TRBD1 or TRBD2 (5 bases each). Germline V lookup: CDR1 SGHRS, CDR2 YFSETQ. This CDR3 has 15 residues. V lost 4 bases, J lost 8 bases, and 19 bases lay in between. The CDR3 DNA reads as TGCGCCAGCAGCAACGGGGCCGCATACTCGTATGAGCAGTTCTTC. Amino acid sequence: CASSNGAAYSYEQFF.

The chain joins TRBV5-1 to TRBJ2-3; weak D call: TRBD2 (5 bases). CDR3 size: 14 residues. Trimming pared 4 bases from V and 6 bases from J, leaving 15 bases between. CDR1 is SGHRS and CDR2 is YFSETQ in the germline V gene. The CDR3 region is CASSQDFRLDTQYF. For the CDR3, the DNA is TGCGCCAGCAGCCAGGACTTTCGGCTGGATACGCAGTATTTT.

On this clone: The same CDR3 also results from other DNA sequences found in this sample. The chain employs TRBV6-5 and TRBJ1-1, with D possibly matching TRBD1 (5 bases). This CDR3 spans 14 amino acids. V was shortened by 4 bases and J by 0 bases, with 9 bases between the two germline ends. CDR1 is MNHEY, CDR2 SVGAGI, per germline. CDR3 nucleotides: TGTGCCAGCAGTTCTCCAGGGCTGAACACTGAAGCTTTCTTT. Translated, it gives CASSSPGLNTEAFF.

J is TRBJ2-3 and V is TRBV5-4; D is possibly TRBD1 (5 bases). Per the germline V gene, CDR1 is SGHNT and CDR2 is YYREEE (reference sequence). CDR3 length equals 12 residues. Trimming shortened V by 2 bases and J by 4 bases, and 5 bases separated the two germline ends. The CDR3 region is CASSFRADTQYF. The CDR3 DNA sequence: TGTGCCAGCAGCTTCAGGGCAGATACGCAGTATTTT.

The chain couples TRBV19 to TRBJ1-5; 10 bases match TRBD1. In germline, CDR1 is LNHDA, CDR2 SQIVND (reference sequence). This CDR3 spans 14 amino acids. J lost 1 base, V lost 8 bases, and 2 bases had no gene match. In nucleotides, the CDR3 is TGTGCCAGTCGGACAGGGGGAAGCAATCAGCCCCAGCATTTT. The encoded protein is CASRTGGSNQPQHF.

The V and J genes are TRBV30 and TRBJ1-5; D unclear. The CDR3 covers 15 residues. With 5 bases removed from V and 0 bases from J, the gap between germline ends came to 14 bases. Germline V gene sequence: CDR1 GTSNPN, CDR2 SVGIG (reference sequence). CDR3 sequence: CAWRRGRDSNQPQHF. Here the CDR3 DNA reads TGTGCCTGGCGCAGAGGAAGGGATAGCAATCAGCCCCAGCATTTT.

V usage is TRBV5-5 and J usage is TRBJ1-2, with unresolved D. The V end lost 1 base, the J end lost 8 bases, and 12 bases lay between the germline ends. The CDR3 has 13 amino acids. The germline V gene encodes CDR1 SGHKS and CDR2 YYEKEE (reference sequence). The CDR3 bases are TGTGCCAGCAGCTTGTGGGCAGAGAGCGGCTACACCTTC. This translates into CASSLWAESGYTF. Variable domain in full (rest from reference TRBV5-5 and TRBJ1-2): DAGVTQSPTHLIKTRGQQVTLRCSPISGHKSVSWYQQVLGQGPQFIFQYYEKEERGRGNFPDRFSARQFPNYSSELNVNALLLGDSALYLCASSLWAESGYTFGSGTRLTVV.

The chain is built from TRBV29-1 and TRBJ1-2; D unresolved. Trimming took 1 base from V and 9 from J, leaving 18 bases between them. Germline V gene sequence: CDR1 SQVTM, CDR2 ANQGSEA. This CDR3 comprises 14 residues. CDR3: CSVEVLYRTHRYTF. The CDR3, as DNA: TGCAGCGTTGAAGTTCTTTATAGGACCCATCGCTACACCTTC.

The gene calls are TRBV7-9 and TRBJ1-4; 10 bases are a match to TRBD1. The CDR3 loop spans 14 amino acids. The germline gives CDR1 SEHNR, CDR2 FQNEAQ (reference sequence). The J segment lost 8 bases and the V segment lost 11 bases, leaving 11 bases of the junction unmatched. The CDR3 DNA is TGTGCCTTTGAAACCGGGACAGGGGACGAAAAACTGTTTTTT. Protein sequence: CAFETGTGDEKLFF.

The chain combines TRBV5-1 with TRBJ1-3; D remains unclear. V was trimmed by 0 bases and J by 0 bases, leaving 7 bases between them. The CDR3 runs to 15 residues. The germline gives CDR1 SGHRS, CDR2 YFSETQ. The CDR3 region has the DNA TGCGCCAGCAGCTTGGAAGGGCCCTCTGGAAACACCATATATTTT. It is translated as CASSLEGPSGNTIYF.

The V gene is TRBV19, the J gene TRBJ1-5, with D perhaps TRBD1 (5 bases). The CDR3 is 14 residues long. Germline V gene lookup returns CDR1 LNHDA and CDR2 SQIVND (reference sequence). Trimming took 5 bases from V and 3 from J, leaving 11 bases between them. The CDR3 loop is CASSQGNNNQPQHF. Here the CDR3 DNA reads TGTGCCAGTAGTCAGGGAAACAACAATCAGCCCCAGCATTTT.